This T cell receptor (beta chain) stems from a study of blood T cell repertoires in COVID-19. Study-level background: Samples came from the United States, Italy and Spain, spanning acute and convalescent COVID-19. T cells, B-cell-depleted T cells, or PBMCs supplied cDNA or gDNA.

Source study methods: Scientists estimated how many nucleated cells there were by amplifying reference gene primers. TCRdb's copy holds only in-frame clones and misses some; the assay was immunoSEQ multiplex PCR. Clone size and the V and J calls come from that table; the DNA yielded D and trimming. The sample holds approximately 460,000 clones, 75% to 90% seen once. The CDR3 spans 15 residues. V dropped 1 base and J dropped 4 bases, with 11 bases sitting between them. From germline, CDR1 is PRHDT and CDR2 FYEKMQ (reference sequence). While infection was still active, Seattle patients were enrolled and then followed longitudinally.

This receptor was taken from a man younger than 30 with COVID-19, enrolled during active disease. The chain joins TRBV13 to TRBJ2-4; maybe TRBD1 (6 bases). The sequenced sample consisted of peripheral blood. The CDR3 sequence is CASSLALDRKNIQYF. The CDR3 DNA is TGTGCCAGCAGCTTAGCCCTGGACAGAAAAAACATTCAGTACTTC. The full variable domain, rest sourced from reference TRBV13 and TRBJ2-4, is AAGVIQSPRHLIKEKRETATLKCYPIPRHDTVYWYQQGPGQDPQFLISFYEKMQSDKGSIPDRFSAQQFSDYHSELNMSSLELGDSALYFCASSLALDRKNIQYFGAGTRLSVL.